This T cell receptor beta chain appears in the sequencing data of a study of blood T cell repertoires in COVID-19. Turning to the study itself: Samples of COVID-19 (acute and convalescent) were obtained from the United States, Italy and Spain. T cells, B-cell-depleted T cells, or PBMCs supplied cDNA or gDNA.

The CDR3 covers 16 residues. Germline lookup yields CDR1 MDHEN and CDR2 SYDVKM. Trimming removed 6 bases from V and 4 bases from J; junction bases left unmatched: 11. Original data processing: Reference gene primer amplification in the assay estimated nucleated cell counts. The table came from immunoSEQ multiplex PCR; TCRdb's copy has only in-frame clones and leaves some out. V and J calls and clone size follow that table, whereas D and trimming were derived from the DNA. Of about 75,000 clones listed, approximately 90% are singletons. Sample: peripheral blood. The clonotype comes from a woman in her 70s with acute or convalescent COVID-19. This chain links TRBV28 with TRBJ2-5; 10 nucleotides match TRBD2. CDR3 DNA sequence: TGTGCCAGCAGGATGTTCTATAGCGGGAGGCCAGAGACCCAGTACTTC. Amino acid sequence: CASRMFYSGRPETQYF.